Below, 2 T cell receptor beta chains from the same sample are listed, as sequenced in a study of shared clonotypes between healthy human individuals. CD45RO-negative, CCR7-selected cells formed the naive CD8 fraction, which excluded terminally differentiated effector memory CD45RA+ cells. Sequenced by immunoSEQ multiplex PCR; TCRdb stores in-frame clones only, minus some. The sample lists about 1,900,000 clones, about 94% occurring once. The material sequenced was naive CD8+ T cells sorted from blood. These receptors were taken from a man between 18 and 35 years old in good health.

The chain couples TRBV5-1 to TRBJ2-5, with 10 nucleotides matching TRBD1. There are 16 residues in the CDR3. CDR1 is SGHRS and CDR2 is YFSETQ in the germline V gene. V lost 4 bases, J lost 1 base, and 7 bases stayed unmatched. For the CDR3, the DNA is TGCGCCAGCAGCCTAAGGGACAGGGGATCCCAAGAGACCCAGTACTTC. Its protein is CASSLRDRGSQETQYF.

The chain recombines TRBV28 with TRBJ2-7; 8 bases match TRBD1. Germline lookup yields CDR1 MDHEN and CDR2 SYDVKM. The CDR3 runs 14 residues. J was trimmed by 4 bases and V by 6 bases; bases with no gene match: 8. In nucleotides, the CDR3 is TGTGCCAGCAGCCCCCCGGACAGGGCATACGAGCAGTACTTC. Amino acids: CASSPPDRAYEQYF.